This T cell receptor (beta chain) was recovered during a study of T cell responses to AZD1222 COVID-19 vaccine (TCRdb year 2021). Broadly, across the study: AZD1222 recipients with second doses at about 4 weeks or about 12 weeks were pooled, because spike-specific TCR depth and breadth did not differ between schedules. A total of 230 to 250 trial participants underwent TCR sequencing, of whom some 210 received two doses of AZD1222 and about 25 received two doses of the MenACWY control vaccine. Trial participants were enrolled by age into 18-55, 56-69 and 70-plus year subgroups, with 148, 28 and 57 TCR-sequenced participants respectively. Overall study results and their limits: Conclusions about previously exposed vaccinees are limited because only six or seven AZD1222 recipients were SARS-CoV-2 seropositive at baseline. Spike-specific TCR breadth and depth rose significantly after two AZD1222 doses compared with day 0 and with MenACWY recipients. CD4 TCRs associated with the vaccine covered the entire spike protein, and the dominant responses were in regions 160-218 and 743-854. Because no samples from the day 14 peak response were available, repertoires could be characterized only after the peak T cell response. In the small 56-69-year group, the increase in depth fell short of significance, most likely because of low power. Epitopes outside the regions mutated in the B.1.351 and B.1.1.7 variants were reportedly recognized by nearly half of the unique spike-specific TCRs. Participants were mostly white British, with more females than males. The authors suggested clonal diversity may have been underestimated.

Note on this clone: The specificity of this receptor is unknown. No qualities accompany the bases; no much larger clone lies one base away.

Sample time point, as interpreted from the label and publication: baseline before first vaccination. Samples from vaccinated people were obtained from the UK trials COV001 and COV002, which included a single-blind randomized controlled phase 2/3 trial of AZD1222 (ChAdOx1 nCoV-19) in healthy adults. For TCRbeta chain sequencing, PBMC samples from trial participants were taken at day 0 and at day 28 after the second dose. The CDR3 regions of human TCRbeta chains were analyzed by immunosequencing. The study's own analysis went as follows. TCRs in the repertoires were matched against a reference library of SARS-CoV-2-specific TCRs that had been generated with the MIRA antigen-specificity platform. Breadth was defined as the fraction of unique TCRs that were SARS-CoV-2-associated. Depth was defined as the fraction of total T cells that were SARS-CoV-2-associated. Using the MIRA data, every spike-specific TCR was mapped to the spike region that the TCR reacted to and assigned to either a CD4 or a CD8 class. Log10-transformed breadth and depth values were compared by one-way ANOVA with Sidak's multiple comparisons tests. The clones in this table, taken by TCRdb from immuneACCESS, are in-frame only. Not every clone is retained; where verified, under half of the shortfall comes from an unresolved V gene, and the cause of the rest is unknown. The V and J calls and the clone size are those of that table, but D and trimming were determined from the DNA. The sample profile shows about 92,000 clones; 70% to 90% of them were found once. Roughly a tenth of the sample belongs to the ten largest clones.

V and J are trimmed by 3 bases and 5 bases, and the gene matches miss 6 bases of the junction. Spanning cysteine to phenylalanine, the CDR3 consists of 14 amino acids. Here the CDR3 DNA is all that survives: 42 bases in frame from base 1. Taken from the germline V gene, the CDR1 and CDR2 loops are SGHRS and YFSETQ. The chain is made from TRBV5-1 and TRBJ1-1; 8 junctional bases match TRBD1. Material: peripheral blood, obtained on day 0 of AZD1222 vaccination. The origin of this receptor is an adult in good health. The sequenced DNA is TGCGCCAGCAGCTGGACAGGGAGGGAGACTGAAGCTTTCTTT. Translation gives CASSWTGRETEAFF.